Each of the 27 T cell receptor beta chains below was sequenced from the same sample in a study of T cell responses to AZD1222 COVID-19 vaccine. Using immunoSEQ multiplex PCR, the repertoire was profiled, and TCRdb retains in-frame clones only, with some absent. Found here are roughly 200,000 clones, 85% to 95% of them singletons; the top ten hold about 1%. The sample here was peripheral blood, taken 28 days after the second dose of the MenACWY control vaccine. Every receptor here comes from an adult who received the MenACWY meningococcal vaccine as a control.

The rearrangement joins TRBV10-1 to TRBJ1-1, with 9 bases that match TRBD1. The V gene's germline CDR1 is WNHNN and CDR2 SYGVQD (reference sequence). The CDR3 spans 12 residues. Trimming removed 6 bases from V and 11 bases from J; junction bases left unmatched: 7. The CDR3 DNA follows: TGCGCCAGCAGACCGGGACAGGGAGCGGCTTTCTTT. It codes for CASRPGQGAAFF.

In this sample, this clone turned up once. V usage is TRBV29-1 and J usage is TRBJ1-1, with TRBD1 matching over 7 bases. This CDR3 contains 11 residues. Germline V lookup: CDR1 SQVTM, CDR2 ANQGSEA. With 4 bases clipped from V and 11 bases from J, the junction kept 7 bases outside the gene matches. The DNA for the CDR3 is TGCAGCGTTGCACCAACAGGGGCCGCTTTCTTT. It translates to CSVAPTGAAFF. Supplemented by reference TRBV29-1 and TRBJ1-1, the full variable domain reads SAVISQKPSRDICQRGTSLTIQCQVDSQVTMMFWYRQQPGQSLTLIATANQGSEATYESGFVIDKFPISRPNLTFSTLTVSNMSPEDSSIYLCSVAPTGAAFFGQGTRLTVV.

The rearrangement links TRBV7-2 to TRBJ1-4, with 8 bases fitting TRBD1. The CDR3 runs 15 residues. Germline loops: CDR1 SGHTA, CDR2 FQGNSA. With V trimmed by 3 bases and J by 7 bases, 7 bases remained unmatched. Here the CDR3 DNA reads TGTGCCAGCAGCTTCGCAGGGGGCCGCGGTGAAAAACTGTTTTTT. Residues: CASSFAGGRGEKLFF.

The chain recombines TRBV3-1 (or the pseudogene TRBV3-2) with TRBJ2-5; 8 bases are shared with TRBD2. V lost 5 bases to trimming and J lost 5 bases; unmatched junction nucleotides: 10. Germline CDR1 LGHDT, CDR2 YNNKEL (reference sequence). This CDR3 has 15 amino acids. CDR3 amino acids: CASSAGLGGGETQYF. The CDR3 DNA follows: TGTGCCAGCAGCGCGGGACTAGGAGGGGGGGAGACCCAGTACTTC.

This clone appeared a single time. The chain's CDR3 is CAPAARQTGELFF. In nucleotides, the CDR3 is TGTGCTCCGGCCGCCAGACAAACCGGGGAGCTGTTTTTT. V usage is TRBV7-9 and J usage is TRBJ2-2; no clear D gene. Germline V gene sequence: CDR1 SEHNR, CDR2 FQNEAQ (reference sequence). CDR3 length equals 13 residues. The whole variable domain, remainder taken from reference TRBV7-9 and TRBJ2-2, is DTGVSQNPRHKITKRGQNVTFRCDPISEHNRLYWYRQTLGQGPEFLTYFQNEAQLEKSRLLSDRFSAERPKGSFSTLEIQRTEQGDSAMYLCAPAARQTGELFFGEGSRLTVL.

This chain links TRBV10-2 with TRBJ1-2; D gene unclear. The CDR3 length is 13 residues. Trimming pared 3 bases from V and 4 bases from J, leaving 9 bases between. Germline CDR1 and CDR2: WSHSY and SAAADI. The CDR3 protein is CASSDGLLYGYTF. The CDR3 nucleotides read TGCGCCAGCAGTGACGGGTTGCTCTATGGCTACACCTTC.

This chain links TRBV5-1 with TRBJ1-3; 8 positions match TRBD1. This CDR3 has 16 amino acids. CDR1 SGHRS and CDR2 YFSETQ come from the germline V gene. The trim removed 3 bases at V and 1 base at J, leaving 6 bases unmatched. In nucleotides, the CDR3 is TGCGCCAGCAGCTCACTACAGGGGGAATCTGGAAACACCATATATTTT. Amino acid sequence: CASSSLQGESGNTIYF.

The CDR3 coding sequence is TGTGCCAGCAGTTTTCTCGCTAGCGGGGGATCGGGCGATGAGCAGTTCTTC. Its protein is CASSFLASGGSGDEQFF. V is TRBV28 and J is TRBJ2-1; 10 bases fit TRBD2. This CDR3 comprises 17 residues. Looked up from germline, CDR1 is MDHEN and CDR2 is SYDVKM. J lost 8 bases, V lost 3 bases, and 13 bases had no gene match. Combining the CDR3 with reference TRBV28 and TRBJ2-1 gives the whole variable domain DVKVTQSSRYLVKRTGEKVFLECVQDMDHENMFWYRQDPGLGLRLIYFSYDVKMKEKGDIPEGYSVSREKKERFSLILESASTNQTSMYLCASSFLASGGSGDEQFFGPGTRLTVL.

V usage is TRBV28 and J usage is TRBJ1-5, with D maybe TRBD1 (5 bases). This CDR3 has 14 amino acids. The germline gives CDR1 MDHEN, CDR2 SYDVKM. V was cut by 11 bases and J by 5 bases, with 19 bases left in between. The CDR3 here is CAVREAPDHQPQHF. The DNA of the CDR3 is TGTGCCGTCAGGGAGGCCCCGGATCATCAGCCCCAGCATTTT.

The rearrangement joins TRBV2 to TRBJ2-5; a possible D gene is TRBD1 (6 bases). Trimming took 6 bases from V and 4 from J, leaving 9 bases between them. This CDR3 is built from 12 residues. Germline V lookup: CDR1 SNHLY, CDR2 FYNNEI. The CDR3 region is CASRGTPETQYF. CDR3 coding DNA: TGTGCCAGCAGAGGGACACCAGAGACCCAGTACTTC.

A single count supports this clone. V usage is TRBV5-4 and J usage is TRBJ1-2, with 8 nucleotides matching TRBD1. Germline trimming cut 7 bases from V and 5 bases from J; bases unmatched to any gene: 7. There are 13 residues in the CDR3. Germline V gene data show CDR1 as SGHNT and CDR2 as YYREEE (reference sequence). CDR3 sequence (DNA): TGTGCCAGCTTAAGACAGGGGTTGTATGGCTACACCTTC. Translation: CASLRQGLYGYTF.

The CDR3 sequence is CASSQRGGYSGNTIYF. DNA for the CDR3: TGTGCCAGCAGCCAACGGGGCGGCTACTCTGGAAACACCATATATTTT. The chain uses TRBV7-2 and TRBJ1-3, with D perhaps TRBD1 (5 bases). CDR1 is SGHTA and CDR2 is FQGNSA in the germline V gene. Trimming shortened V by 5 bases and J by 0 bases, and 14 bases separated the two germline ends. CDR3 size: 16 residues. Full variable domain (outside the CDR3, taken from reference TRBV7-2 and TRBJ1-3): GAGVSQSPSNKVTEKGKDVELRCDPISGHTALYWYRQSLGQGLEFLIYFQGNSAPDKSGLPSDRFSAERTGGSVSTLTIQRTQQEDSAVYLCASSQRGGYSGNTIYFGEGSWLTVV.

The rearrangement links TRBV20-1 to TRBJ1-2; D unresolved. Trimming shortened V by 4 bases and J by 5 bases, and 11 bases separated the two germline ends. This CDR3 has 12 amino acids. Per the germline V gene, CDR1 is DFQATT and CDR2 is SNEGSKA (reference sequence). CDR3 DNA: TGCAGTGCTAATGACCAGTATTATGGCTACACCTTC. The encoded protein is CSANDQYYGYTF.

The V call is TRBV18, the J call TRBJ2-3; TRBD1 is a possible D gene (5 bases). V lost 0 bases and J lost 0, with 13 bases in between. Looked up from germline, CDR1 is KGHSH and CDR2 is LQKENI. CDR3 size: 17 residues. Here the CDR3 reads CASSPPLRGPSTDTQYF. The CDR3 DNA sequence: TGTGCCAGCTCACCACCGTTAAGGGGCCCTAGCACAGATACGCAGTATTTT. Full variable domain (rest looked up from reference TRBV18 and TRBJ2-3): NAGVMQNPRHLVRRRGQEARLRCSPMKGHSHVYWYRQLPEEGLKFMVYLQKENIIDESGMPKERFSAEFPKEGPSILRIQQVVRGDSAAYFCASSPPLRGPSTDTQYFGPGTRLTVL.

The chain employs TRBV5-5 and TRBJ1-2, with a possible D match to TRBD1 (5 bases). V was cut by 2 bases and J by 2 bases, with 13 bases left in between. The V gene's germline CDR1 is SGHKS and CDR2 YYEKEE (reference sequence). This CDR3 contains 15 residues. The CDR3 sequence: CASSLGAGRNYGYTF. In DNA, the CDR3 is TGTGCCAGCAGCTTAGGGGCCGGACGGAACTATGGCTACACCTTC.

The chain employs TRBV9 and TRBJ2-3, with TRBD2 matching 9 bases. The CDR3 has 16 amino acids. The J segment lost 1 base and the V segment lost 1 base, leaving 4 bases of the junction unmatched. Germline V gives CDR1 SGDLS, CDR2 YYNGEE. The chain's CDR3 is CASSVSASGGTDTQYF. Written as DNA, the CDR3 is TGTGCCAGCAGCGTATCCGCTAGCGGGGGCACAGATACGCAGTATTTT. Drawing the rest from reference TRBV9 and TRBJ2-3, the complete variable domain is DSGVTQTPKHLITATGQRVTLRCSPRSGDLSVYWYQQSLDQGLQFLIQYYNGEERAKGNILERFSAQQFPDLHSELNLSSLELGDSALYFCASSVSASGGTDTQYFGPGTRLTVL.

Only one count was recorded for this clone. The chain uses TRBV5-1 and TRBJ2-2; TRBD2 might be the D (5 bases). This CDR3 region has 15 residues. CDR1 and CDR2 (germline): SGHRS, YFSETQ. V lost 3 bases to trimming and J lost 3 bases, with 12 bases between them. The CDR3 DNA follows: TGCGCCAGCAGCTGGAGGCGGGCAGACACCGGGGAGCTGTTTTTT. It translates to CASSWRRADTGELFF.

J is TRBJ1-4 and V is TRBV2, with D perhaps matching TRBD1 (5 bases). Trimming pared 6 bases from V and 3 bases from J, leaving 5 bases between. Germline V gene data show CDR1 as SNHLY and CDR2 as FYNNEI. The CDR3 has 12 amino acids. The CDR3 reads CASRGANEKLFF. The CDR3, as DNA: TGTGCCAGCAGGGGGGCTAATGAAAAACTGTTTTTT.

The J gene is TRBJ1-2, the V gene TRBV30; D gene ambiguous. Trimming pared 4 bases from V and 3 bases from J, leaving 15 bases between. This CDR3 has 14 amino acids. CDR1 GTSNPN and CDR2 SVGIG come from the germline V gene (reference sequence). CDR3 amino acids: CAWTSSGRYYGYTF. The CDR3 nucleotides read TGTGCCTGGACCTCTTCGGGCAGGTACTATGGCTACACCTTC.

J is TRBJ2-1 and V is TRBV24-1, with TRBD1 matching over 7 bases. CDR3 size: 19 residues. Germline V gene data show CDR1 as KGHDR and CDR2 as SFDVKD. The V segment lost 2 bases and the J segment 4 bases; nucleotides outside the gene matches: 16. The CDR3 coding sequence is TGTGCCACCAGTGATTCCAGGGGCCGGGACAGAACTCGTTACAATGAGCAGTTCTTC. Its protein product is CATSDSRGRDRTRYNEQFF.

CDR3 in amino acids: CAISESTMGRVYGYTF. The CDR3 region has the DNA TGTGCCATCAGTGAGTCAACTATGGGCAGGGTCTATGGCTACACCTTC. This chain links TRBV10-3 with TRBJ1-2, with a possible D match to TRBD1 (5 bases). Germline lookup yields CDR1 ENHRY and CDR2 SYGVKD. The CDR3 sequence is 16 residues long. Trimming removed 0 bases from V and 4 bases from J, with 15 bases in between.

The chain joins TRBV5-4 to TRBJ2-7; weak D call: TRBD2 (7 bases). Germline lookup yields CDR1 SGHNT and CDR2 YYREEE (reference sequence). The V end lost 4 bases, the J end lost 5 bases, and 22 bases lay between the germline ends. This CDR3 spans 16 amino acids. Here the CDR3 reads CASSQPGRGAVNEQYF. DNA of the CDR3: TGTGCCAGCAGCCAGCCCGGTCGGGGGGCCGTAAACGAGCAGTACTTC.

The chain couples TRBV3-1 (or the pseudogene TRBV3-2) to TRBJ1-2, with a possible D match to TRBD1 (5 bases). This CDR3 comprises 13 residues. The V and J ends lost 0 bases and 7 bases respectively, with 9 bases between them. Germline V CDR1 and CDR2: LGHDT, YNNKEL (reference sequence). CDR3: CASSQDSGGGYTF. The CDR3 region has the DNA TGTGCCAGCAGCCAAGATAGCGGGGGTGGCTACACCTTC.

This chain uses TRBV6-5 with TRBJ1-6, with 8 bases lining up with TRBD1. Germline-derived CDR1 and CDR2 are MNHEY and SVGAGI. Trimming at V came to 2 bases and at J to 7 bases, leaving 4 bases not matched to a gene. The CDR3 is 15 residues long. CDR3 sequence reads: CASSYGTGGNSPLHF. Here the CDR3 DNA reads TGTGCCAGCAGTTACGGGACAGGCGGAAATTCACCCCTCCACTTT.

The V and J genes are TRBV27 and TRBJ1-2; D remains unclear. Germline V lookup: CDR1 MNHEY, CDR2 SMNVEV (reference sequence). The CDR3 has 16 residues. The V end lost 5 bases, the J end lost 4 bases, and 20 bases lay between the germline ends. The CDR3: CASSARVGEARYGYTF. CDR3 coding DNA: TGTGCCAGCAGTGCCCGGGTGGGCGAGGCACGCTATGGCTACACCTTC.

The V and J genes are TRBV21-1 and TRBJ1-2; the DNA was not used to check the table's D call, TRBD1. TRBV21-1 has pseudogene status. This CDR3 has 18 amino acids. Here the CDR3 reads CASSKALSGAGRRYGYTF. CDR3 nucleotide sequence: TGTGCCAGCAGCAAAGCGCTTTCTGGGGCAGGGCGAAGGTATGGCTACACCTTC.

The chain joins TRBV5-1 to TRBJ2-7; 9 nucleotides align to TRBD1. The junction had 9 bases not matched to a gene; V was cut back by 3 bases and J by 5 bases. This CDR3 is 15 amino acids long. CDR1 and CDR2 from the germline V gene are SGHRS and YFSETQ. CDR3 DNA sequence: TGCGCCAGCAGCTCGGGGACAGGGTTTAACAACGAGCAGTACTTC. Its translation: CASSSGTGFNNEQYF.